This passage covers 24 T cell receptor beta chains from one sample sequenced in a study of blood T cells in healthy people across ages. Sample-barcoded 5' priming and a J-beta primer mix drove a second PCR of 7 to 11 cycles. TCRdb ran MiXCR on the 5' RACE reads and lists one entry per CDR3 protein. The sample yields about 1.1 million distinct CDR3 sequences, more than 30% seen once. What was sequenced was blood. The receptors stem from a man aged 18 to 30 in good health.

This clonotype was seen only a few times. This chain connects TRBV20-1 to TRBJ2-1; TRBD2 agrees at 9 bases. CDR1 and CDR2 from the germline V gene are DFQATT and SNEGSKA (reference sequence). Unmatched junction bases numbered 5, after V lost 0 bases and J lost 5 bases. The CDR3 contains 15 residues. The CDR3 here is CSAREAGTSHNEQFF. CDR3 DNA: TGCAGTGCTAGAGAAGCCGGGACTAGCCACAATGAGCAGTTCTTC.

The chain employs TRBV12-3 or TRBV12-4 and TRBJ1-4; TRBD1 matches at 7 bases. The CDR3 is 16 amino acids. V dropped 6 bases and J dropped 0; count of bases not matched to a gene: 7. The CDR3 here is CASSKEGQPTNEKLFF. The CDR3 DNA is TGTGCCAGCAGCAAAGAGGGACAGCCAACTAATGAAAAACTGTTTTTT.

The CDR3 is CASSRQGSRTDTQYF. The CDR3 DNA reads as TGTGCCAGCAGTCGACAGGGTAGTAGAACCGATACGCAGTATTTT. V and J are TRBV7-6 and TRBJ2-3, with 7 bases lining up with TRBD1. Germline lookup yields CDR1 SGHVS and CDR2 FNYEAQ. V shed 6 bases, J shed 6 bases, and the junction held 12 bases outside the gene matches. The CDR3 is made up of 15 amino acids.

The chain employs TRBV4-1 and TRBJ1-5; D might be TRBD1 (6 bases). Germline V gene data show CDR1 as MGHRA and CDR2 as YSYEKL. Trimming stripped 4 bases from V and 3 bases from J, with 16 bases between. This CDR3 region has 16 residues. CDR3 sequence reads: CASSPQQGTLNQPQHF. In nucleotides, the CDR3 is TGCGCCAGCAGCCCTCAACAGGGAACCCTCAATCAGCCCCAGCATTTT.

The sample holds a few counts of this clonotype. J is TRBJ1-2 and V is TRBV3-1; D is ambiguous. The CDR3 has 15 residues. Germline V lookup: CDR1 LGHDT, CDR2 YNNKEL (reference sequence). Trimming took 2 bases from V and 3 from J, leaving 13 bases between them. DNA for the CDR3: TGTGCCAGCAGCCAAACTAGGACGGTCTACTATGGCTACACCTTC. It yields the protein CASSQTRTVYYGYTF.

The genes are TRBV20-1 and TRBJ1-1, with D unclear. V lost 5 bases and J 2 bases, leaving 9 bases between the germline ends. The CDR3 consists of 12 residues. CDR1 and CDR2 (germline): DFQATT, SNEGSKA (reference sequence). The CDR3, as DNA: TGCAGTGCTCCGGGATCAAACACTGAAGCTTTCTTT. This gives the protein CSAPGSNTEAFF.

The chain joins TRBV5-1 to TRBJ1-4, with D perhaps TRBD1 (5 bases). The CDR3 extends over 14 amino acids. Germline V gene sequence: CDR1 SGHRS, CDR2 YFSETQ. The V end was cut by 2 bases, the J end by 1 base, with 6 bases between. The CDR3, as DNA: TGCGCCAGCAGCTTCAGGGAAACTAATGAAAAACTGTTTTTT. It translates to CASSFRETNEKLFF.

V is TRBV4-3 and J is TRBJ2-7, with TRBD2 as a possible D gene (5 bases). V gave up 1 base and J gave up 7 bases, with 20 bases separating them. CDR3 length: 16 residues. Germline V CDR1 and CDR2: LGHNA, YSLEER. The CDR3 nucleotides are TGCGCCAGCAGCCAAGTTGGGAGCGGATCAAACATTGAGCAGTACTTC. Translated: CASSQVGSGSNIEQYF.

The chain joins TRBV7-2 to TRBJ1-1; the D gene is possibly TRBD1 (6 bases). Trimming left V 5 bases short and J 3 bases short, with 10 bases between. The CDR3 runs to 13 residues. Germline values: CDR1 SGHTA, CDR2 FQGNSA. CDR3 in DNA: TGTGCCAGCAGCCAGGGGTGGTACACTGAAGCTTTCTTT. Its protein product is CASSQGWYTEAFF.

Many counts were recorded for this clonotype. V and J are TRBV2 and TRBJ2-1, with D perhaps given as TRBD1 or TRBD2 (6 bases each). Trimming pared 4 bases from V and 6 bases from J, leaving 10 bases between. Germline CDR1 is SNHLY and CDR2 is FYNNEI. The CDR3 totals 13 residues. The CDR3 DNA reads TGTGCCAGCAGTGCGAGGGGGGCCAATGAGCAGTTCTTC. This codes for CASSARGANEQFF.

This clonotype was observed a few times. The chain has TRBV4-3 and TRBJ1-2, with D maybe TRBD1 (5 bases). The CDR3 has 14 amino acids. From germline, CDR1 is LGHNA and CDR2 YSLEER. Trimming took 1 base from V and 8 from J, leaving 14 bases between them. The CDR3 sequence: CASSQVRSDRGYTF. In DNA, the CDR3 is TGCGCCAGCAGCCAAGTTCGATCAGACAGAGGCTACACCTTC.

The chain links TRBV12-3 or TRBV12-4 to TRBJ2-1, with D unresolved. Trimming removed 7 bases from V and 8 bases from J, with 21 bases in between. This CDR3 contains 15 residues. As DNA, the CDR3 is TGTGCCAGCACCGACTCTCCGGGCCAACCCCATGAGCAGTTCTTC. Amino acids: CASTDSPGQPHEQFF.

This clonotype was seen a handful of times. The gene calls are TRBV6-2 or TRBV6-3 and TRBJ2-3, with 10 positions matching TRBD1. Germline V gene data show CDR1 as MNHEY and CDR2 as SVGEGT. This CDR3 has 16 residues. Trimming cost V 2 bases and J 6 bases; bases outside gene matches: 8. CDR3 amino acids: CASSYRDRGPQDTQYF. The CDR3 coding sequence is TGTGCCAGCAGTTACCGGGACAGGGGACCACAGGATACGCAGTATTTT.

V gene TRBV20-1 combines with J gene TRBJ2-2, with TRBD2 matching over 9 bases. Trimming removed 4 bases from V and 2 bases from J; junction bases left unmatched: 8. The CDR3 extends over 16 amino acids. Germline CDR1 and CDR2: DFQATT and SNEGSKA (reference sequence). This chain's CDR3 is CSATRQLAGNTGELFF. In DNA form, the CDR3 reads TGCAGTGCTACCCGTCAACTAGCGGGTAACACCGGGGAGCTGTTTTTT.

The V call is TRBV2, the J call TRBJ2-7; D not resolved. CDR1 is SNHLY, CDR2 FYNNEI, per germline. The CDR3 sequence is 13 residues long. The V end lost 2 bases, the J end lost 7 bases, and 12 bases lay between the germline ends. The CDR3 nucleotides read TGTGCCAGCAGTGAACAGCTTAGGGATGAGCAGTACTTC. Protein sequence: CASSEQLRDEQYF.

V and J are TRBV29-1 and TRBJ1-2; no firm D call. The germline V and J ends were trimmed by 4 bases and 2 bases, with 5 bases remaining between them. The CDR3 runs to 11 residues. Germline CDR1 is SQVTM and CDR2 is ANQGSEA. The CDR3 nucleotides are TGCAGCGTTGTATGGAACTATGGCTACACCTTC. The encoded protein is CSVVWNYGYTF.

The chain joins TRBV2 to TRBJ2-7; the match to TRBD1 covers 9 bases. CDR3 size: 13 residues. The V and J ends lost 6 bases and 7 bases, in that order; junction bases with no gene match: 7. Germline-derived CDR1 and CDR2 are SNHLY and FYNNEI. In DNA, the CDR3 is TGTGCCAGCAGGGGGACAGGGACCAATGAGCAGTACTTC. It yields the protein CASRGTGTNEQYF.

The genes are TRBV20-1 and TRBJ2-2; D remains unclear. Between the trimmed V and J ends, which lost 0 bases and 4 bases, there was a span of 6 bases. Germline loops: CDR1 DFQATT, CDR2 SNEGSKA (reference sequence). The CDR3 is 13 amino acids. The chain's CDR3 is CSAREGGTGELFF. The CDR3 region has the DNA TGCAGTGCTAGAGAAGGCGGCACCGGGGAGCTGTTTTTT.

The V call is TRBV20-1, the J call TRBJ1-2; 8 nucleotides align to TRBD1. This CDR3 is 16 amino acids long. Per germline, CDR1 DFQATT and CDR2 SNEGSKA (reference sequence). Trimming at V came to 2 bases and at J to 0 bases, leaving 8 bases not matched to a gene. As DNA, the CDR3 is TGCAGTGCTAGAACCCAGGGGGCCTCGGCTAACTATGGCTACACCTTC. Translating gives CSARTQGASANYGYTF.

The gene calls are TRBV4-2 and TRBJ2-3, with D unclear. The germline V and J ends were trimmed by 4 bases and 0 bases, with 17 bases remaining between them. Germline lookup yields CDR1 LGHNA and CDR2 YNFKEQ. The CDR3 runs 17 residues. The chain's CDR3 is CASSRALGAASTDTQYF. The CDR3 region has the DNA TGTGCCAGCAGCCGAGCTCTGGGTGCAGCTAGCACAGATACGCAGTATTTT.

The chain couples TRBV4-1 to TRBJ2-1, with D uncertain. V was clipped by 0 bases and J by 7 bases, with 13 bases between them. The CDR3 loop spans 15 amino acids. CDR1 is MGHRA and CDR2 is YSYEKL in the germline V gene. The DNA of the CDR3 is TGCGCCAGCAGCCAAGATTCCTGGGGAATGAATGAGCAGTTCTTC. This sequence encodes CASSQDSWGMNEQFF.

In its sample, this clonotype was seen many times. This chain connects TRBV7-2 to TRBJ2-1; no definite D call. Germline loops: CDR1 SGHTA, CDR2 FQGNSA. With 2 bases removed from V and 1 base from J, the gap between germline ends came to 9 bases. The CDR3 has 15 residues. The chain's CDR3 is CASSLKGSSYNEQFF. CDR3 sequence (DNA): TGTGCCAGCAGCTTAAAGGGCAGTTCCTACAATGAGCAGTTCTTC.

There are a few counts of this clonotype. The gene calls are TRBV7-3 and TRBJ1-1; 9 nucleotides agree with TRBD1. V shed 5 bases and J 1 base; nucleotides not matched to a gene: 8. The germline V gene encodes CDR1 SGHTA and CDR2 FQGTGA. This CDR3 has 16 residues. This chain's CDR3 is CASSVAGTGTNTEAFF. The CDR3 DNA reads TGTGCCAGCAGCGTCGCCGGGACAGGGACGAACACTGAAGCTTTCTTT.

The chain has TRBV7-8 and TRBJ2-7; TRBD1 or TRBD2 may be the D gene (5 bases each). Trimming took 1 base from V and 6 from J, leaving 16 bases between them. Germline CDR1 and CDR2: SGHVS and FQNEAQ. The CDR3 sequence is 15 residues long. The CDR3 bases are TGTGCCAGCAGCTTAGTGGGACGGCGGATGAGCGAGCAGTACTTC. It is translated as CASSLVGRRMSEQYF. The full variable domain, with the rest looked up from reference TRBV7-8 and TRBJ2-7, is GAGVSQSPRYKVAKRGQDVALRCDPISGHVSLFWYQQALGQGPEFLTYFQNEAQLDKSGLPSDRFFAERPEGSVSTLKIQRTQQEDSAVYLCASSLVGRRMSEQYFGPGTRLTVT.